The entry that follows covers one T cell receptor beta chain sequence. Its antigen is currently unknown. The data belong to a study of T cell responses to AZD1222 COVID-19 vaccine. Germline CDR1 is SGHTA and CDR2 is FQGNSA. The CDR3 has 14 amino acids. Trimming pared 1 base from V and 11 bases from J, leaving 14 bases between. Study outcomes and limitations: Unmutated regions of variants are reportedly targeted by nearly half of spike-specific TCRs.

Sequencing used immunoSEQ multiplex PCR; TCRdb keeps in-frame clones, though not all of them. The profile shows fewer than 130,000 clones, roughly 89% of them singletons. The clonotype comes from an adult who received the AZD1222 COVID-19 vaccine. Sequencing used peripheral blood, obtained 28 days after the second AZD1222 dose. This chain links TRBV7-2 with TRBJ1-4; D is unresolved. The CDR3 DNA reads TGTGCCAGCAGCTTAGGGGAGGGTATGGAGAAACTGTTTTTT. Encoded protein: CASSLGEGMEKLFF.